This TCR beta chain derives from a study of cytomegalovirus exposure and HLA in healthy donors. Broader study findings: Per a later analysis, HLA-associated TCR beta chains showed more clonal expansion than other, equally common TCR beta chains. Being indistinguishable, some V segments were excluded, TRBV6-2 and TRBV6-3 among them.

V trimming: 6 bases; J trimming: 0 bases; junction bases outside the gene matches: 4. The germline CDR1 and CDR2 sequences are MNHEY and SMNVEV (reference sequence). CDR3 length: 14 amino acids. PCR was performed using 60 Vbeta and 13 Jbeta primers. Produced via immunoSEQ multiplex PCR; TCRdb's table is partial and in-frame only. The repertoire holds roughly 49,000 clones, with more than 60% as singletons. Regarding this clone: What it recognizes is unknown.

Unrecorded immune exposure was likely among donors, who were nominally healthy when sampled. This chain uses TRBV27 with TRBJ1-1, with TRBD1 matching 7 bases. This clonotype originated in a woman aged 40 to 55 in good health and CMV-seropositive. The source material was PBMCs. CDR3 loop: CASREQGLNTEAFF. CDR3 nucleotides: TGTGCCAGCAGGGAACAGGGGCTGAACACTGAAGCTTTCTTT.